The 10 T cell receptor beta chains given below trace back to one sample, sequenced in a study of T cell repertoires in cytomegalovirus infection. TCRdb re-derived calls from the reads in MiXCR, one entry per CDR3 protein. The sample consists of 650,000 to 900,000 distinct CDR3 sequences, over 25% of them appearing once. Their antigens are not known. The material sequenced was cultured CD8+ T cells from PBMCs, taken from culture after CMV antigen stimulation. These TCRs come from a human donor in good health (CMV status not recorded). Some clones in this sample may be carry-over from other donors' samples.

This clonotype has ten or more counts. V and J are TRBV12-3 or TRBV12-4 and TRBJ1-2, with unresolved D. V was clipped by 6 bases and J by 2 bases, with 13 bases between them. The CDR3 is 14 amino acids. CDR3 nucleotides: TGTGCCAGCAGCTTGGACCGGTTGAACTATGGCTACACCTTC. The encoded protein is CASSLDRLNYGYTF.

The chain employs TRBV24-1 and TRBJ1-2; 7 bases map to TRBD1. Trimming removed 3 bases from V and 2 bases from J; junction bases left unmatched: 8. This CDR3 has 16 residues. Germline V gene lookup returns CDR1 KGHDR and CDR2 SFDVKD. DNA of the CDR3: TGTGCCACCAGTGATGCACCCCGGGACAGAAACTATGGCTACACCTTC. Protein: CATSDAPRDRNYGYTF.

The V and J genes are TRBV5-6 and TRBJ1-1; perhaps TRBD1 as D (6 bases). V dropped 2 bases and J dropped 0 bases, with 17 bases sitting between them. This CDR3 is 17 amino acids long. CDR1 is SGHDT and CDR2 is YYEEEE in the germline V gene. CDR3 region: CASSLTSGDKLNTEAFF. The CDR3 DNA reads TGTGCCAGCAGCTTAACCTCGGGGGACAAGCTGAACACTGAAGCTTTCTTT.

The chain couples TRBV12-3 or TRBV12-4 to TRBJ1-5; unclear D gene. The length of the CDR3 is 13 residues. Trimming removed 3 bases at V and 5 bases at J, with 8 bases between. The CDR3 loop is CASSLASYQPQHF. The CDR3 bases are TGTGCCAGCAGTTTGGCCTCCTATCAGCCCCAGCATTTT.

In this sample, this clonotype turned up once. The chain links TRBV4-2 to TRBJ1-2, with D hard to call. The germline V and J ends were trimmed by 1 base and 6 bases, with 12 bases remaining between them. CDR3 length equals 14 residues. The germline CDR1 and CDR2 sequences are LGHNA and YNFKEQ. As DNA, the CDR3 is TGTGCCAGCAGCCAAGGGGGAGTATTGGATGGCTACACCTTC. It codes for CASSQGGVLDGYTF.

The sample holds a few counts of this clonotype. The chain links TRBV15 to TRBJ1-1; maybe TRBD1 (5 bases). V was shortened by 7 bases and J by 5 bases, with 17 bases between the two germline ends. Germline V gene data show CDR1 as LNHNV and CDR2 as YYDKDF (reference sequence). The CDR3 loop spans 14 amino acids. The CDR3: CATTPTGQWTEAFF. In nucleotides, the CDR3 is TGTGCCACCACCCCAACGGGGCAGTGGACTGAAGCTTTCTTT. Drawing the rest from reference TRBV15 and TRBJ1-1, the complete variable domain is DAMVIQNPRYQVTQFGKPVTLSCSQTLNHNVMYWYQQKSSQAPKLLFHYYDKDFNNEADTPDNFQSRRPNTSFCFLDIRSPGLGDTAMYLCATTPTGQWTEAFFGQGTRLTVV.

With regard to this clonotype: The final CDR3 position lacks the conserved phenylalanine or tryptophan, pointing to a likely read error. The chain has TRBV4-2 and TRBJ2-1, with 7 bases fitting TRBD2. Germline CDR1 reads LGHNA; CDR2 reads YNFKEQ. This CDR3 region has 17 residues. V shed 3 bases, J shed 4 bases, and the junction held 12 bases outside the gene matches. The CDR3 DNA is TGTGCCAGCAGCCACGACCCCCCGGGCGGGGGATACAATGAGCAGTTCTCC. It yields the protein CASSHDPPGGGYNEQFS.

The J gene is TRBJ1-1, the V gene TRBV7-9, with 7 bases lining up with TRBD1. Trimming at V came to 7 bases and at J to 1 base, leaving 12 bases not matched to a gene. CDR1 is SEHNR and CDR2 is FQNEAQ in the germline V gene (reference sequence). This CDR3 comprises 16 residues. The CDR3 DNA is TGTGCCAGCACCGGAGCCGGGACAGCCAGGAACACTGAAGCTTTCTTT. It translates to CASTGAGTARNTEAFF.

The chain joins TRBV4-2 to TRBJ2-5; D perhaps matches TRBD2 (7 bases). Germline CDR1 is LGHNA and CDR2 is YNFKEQ. Trimming left V 0 bases short and J 5 bases short, with 16 bases between. CDR3 size: 16 residues. The CDR3 coding sequence is TGTGCCAGCAGCCAAGATAGAGGGGGGGGCCAGGAGACCCAGTACTTC. Translation gives CASSQDRGGGQETQYF.

V is TRBV15 and J is TRBJ1-2; D unresolved. This CDR3 has 14 amino acids. Germline-derived CDR1 and CDR2 are LNHNV and YYDKDF (reference sequence). V was cut by 0 bases and J by 6 bases, with 11 bases left in between. CDR3 nucleotides: TGTGCCACCAGCAGAGATCGGGAGGACCATGGCTACACCTTC. Amino acid sequence: CATSRDREDHGYTF.